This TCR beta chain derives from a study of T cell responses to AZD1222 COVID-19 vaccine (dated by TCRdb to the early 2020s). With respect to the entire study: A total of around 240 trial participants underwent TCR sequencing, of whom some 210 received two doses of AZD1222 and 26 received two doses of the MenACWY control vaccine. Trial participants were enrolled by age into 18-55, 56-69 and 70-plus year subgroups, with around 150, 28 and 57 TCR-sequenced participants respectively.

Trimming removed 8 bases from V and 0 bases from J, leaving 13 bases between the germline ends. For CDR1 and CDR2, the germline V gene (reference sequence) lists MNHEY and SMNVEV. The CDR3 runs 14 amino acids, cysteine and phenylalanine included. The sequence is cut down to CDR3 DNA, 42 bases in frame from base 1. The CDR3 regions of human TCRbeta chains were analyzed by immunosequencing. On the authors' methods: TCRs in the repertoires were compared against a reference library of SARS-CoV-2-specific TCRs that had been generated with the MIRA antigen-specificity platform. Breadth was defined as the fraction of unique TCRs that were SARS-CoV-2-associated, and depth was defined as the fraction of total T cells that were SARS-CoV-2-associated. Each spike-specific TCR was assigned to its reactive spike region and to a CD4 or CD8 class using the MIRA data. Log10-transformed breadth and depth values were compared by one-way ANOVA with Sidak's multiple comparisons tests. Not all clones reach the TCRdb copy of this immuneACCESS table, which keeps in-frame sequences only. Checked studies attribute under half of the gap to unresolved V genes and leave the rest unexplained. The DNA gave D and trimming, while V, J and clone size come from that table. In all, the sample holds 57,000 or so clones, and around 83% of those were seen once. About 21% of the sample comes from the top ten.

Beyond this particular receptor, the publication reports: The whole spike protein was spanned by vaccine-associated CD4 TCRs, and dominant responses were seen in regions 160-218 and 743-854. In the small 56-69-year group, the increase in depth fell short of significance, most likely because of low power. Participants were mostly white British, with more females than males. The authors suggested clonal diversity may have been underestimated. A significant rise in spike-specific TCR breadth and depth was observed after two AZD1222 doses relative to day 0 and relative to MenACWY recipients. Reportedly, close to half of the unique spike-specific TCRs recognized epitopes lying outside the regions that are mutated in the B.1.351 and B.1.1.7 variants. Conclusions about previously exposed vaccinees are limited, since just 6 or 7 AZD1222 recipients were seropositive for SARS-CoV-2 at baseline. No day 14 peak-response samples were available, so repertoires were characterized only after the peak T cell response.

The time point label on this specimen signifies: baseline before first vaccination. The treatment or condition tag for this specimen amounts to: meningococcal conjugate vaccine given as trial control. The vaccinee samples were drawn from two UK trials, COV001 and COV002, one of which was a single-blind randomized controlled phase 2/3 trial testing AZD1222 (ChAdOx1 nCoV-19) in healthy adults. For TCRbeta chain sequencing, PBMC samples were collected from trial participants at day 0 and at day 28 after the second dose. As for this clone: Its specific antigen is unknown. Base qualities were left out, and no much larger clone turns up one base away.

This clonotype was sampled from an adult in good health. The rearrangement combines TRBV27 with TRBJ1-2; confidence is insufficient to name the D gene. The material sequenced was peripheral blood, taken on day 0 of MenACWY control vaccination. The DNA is TGTGCCAGCCGCCCAGGTCCCTCTAACTATGGCTACACCTTC. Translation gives CASRPGPSNYGYTF.